This T cell receptor (beta chain) was sequenced in a study of blood T cells in healthy people across ages. CDR3 length: 13 amino acids. Per germline, CDR1 DFQATT and CDR2 SNEGSKA (reference sequence). Germline trimming cut 1 base from V and 9 bases from J; bases unmatched to any gene: 6. A sample-barcoded 5' primer and a J-beta primer mix were used in a second PCR of roughly 7 to 12 cycles. A single record per CDR3 protein comes from TCRdb applying MiXCR to the 5' RACE reads. The sample yields about 830,000 distinct CDR3 sequences, around 62% seen once. A note on this clonotype: Its specificity is not known.

Study conclusions and caveats: Diversity figures derived from one million T cells were judged to underestimate the true value.

The TCR comes from a man younger than 40 in good health. The genes are TRBV20-1 and TRBJ2-1; 7 bases line up with TRBD2. Sequenced material: blood. The CDR3 loop is CSARVGGWGEQFF. The CDR3 DNA sequence: TGCAGTGCTAGAGTGGGGGGGTGGGGTGAGCAGTTCTTC.